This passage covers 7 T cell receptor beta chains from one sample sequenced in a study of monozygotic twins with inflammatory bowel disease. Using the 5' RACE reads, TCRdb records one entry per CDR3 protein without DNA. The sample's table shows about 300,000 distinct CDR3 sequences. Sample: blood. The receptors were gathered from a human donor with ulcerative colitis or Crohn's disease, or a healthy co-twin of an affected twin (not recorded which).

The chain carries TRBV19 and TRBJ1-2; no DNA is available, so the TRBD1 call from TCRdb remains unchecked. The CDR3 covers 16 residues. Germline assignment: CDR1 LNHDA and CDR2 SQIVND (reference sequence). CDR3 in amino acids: CATRLTGGVVGYGYTF.

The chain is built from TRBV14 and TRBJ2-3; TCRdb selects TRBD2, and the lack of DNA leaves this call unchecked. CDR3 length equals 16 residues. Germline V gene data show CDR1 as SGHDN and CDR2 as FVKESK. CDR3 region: CASSHTFSGSTDTQYF.

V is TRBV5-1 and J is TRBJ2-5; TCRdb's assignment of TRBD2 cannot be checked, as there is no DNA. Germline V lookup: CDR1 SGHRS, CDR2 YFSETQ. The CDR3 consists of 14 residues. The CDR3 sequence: CASSSRTKGETQYF.

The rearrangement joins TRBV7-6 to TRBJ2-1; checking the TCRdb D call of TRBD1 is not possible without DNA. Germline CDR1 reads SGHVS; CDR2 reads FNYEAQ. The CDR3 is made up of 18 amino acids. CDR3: CASSLPSLGQGGYNEQFF.

The CDR3 spells CASSTVWGGSYEQYF. The chain recombines TRBV28 with TRBJ2-7. Germline values: CDR1 MDHEN, CDR2 SYDVKM. This CDR3 has 15 amino acids.

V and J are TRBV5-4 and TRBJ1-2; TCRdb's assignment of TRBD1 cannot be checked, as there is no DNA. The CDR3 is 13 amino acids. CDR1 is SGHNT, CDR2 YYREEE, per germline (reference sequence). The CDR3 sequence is CASSNEQGYGYTF.

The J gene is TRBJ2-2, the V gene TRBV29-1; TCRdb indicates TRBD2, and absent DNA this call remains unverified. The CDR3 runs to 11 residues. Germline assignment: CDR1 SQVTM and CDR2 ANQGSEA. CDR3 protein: CSVWTSGELFF.